Below, 20 T cell receptor beta chains from the same sample are listed, as sequenced in a study of blood T cell repertoires in COVID-19. The repertoire was sequenced with immunoSEQ multiplex PCR; TCRdb's copy has only in-frame clones and lacks some. The table records about 170,000 clones, approximately 90% of them present only once. The sequenced sample was peripheral blood. These receptors all come from a young man with COVID-19, enrolled during active disease.

The chain couples TRBV19 to TRBJ2-2; TRBD1 is a possible D gene (6 bases). Germline V CDR1 and CDR2: LNHDA, SQIVND (reference sequence). V was shortened by 10 bases and J by 1 base, with 13 bases between the two germline ends. The CDR3 is 14 amino acids. CDR3 sequence (DNA): TGTGCCACCAGAGACAGGATGAACACCGGGGAGCTGTTTTTT. It codes for CATRDRMNTGELFF.

About this clone itself: Other DNA sequences in the same sample also yield this CDR3. V gene TRBV18 combines with J gene TRBJ2-7, with TRBD1 as a possible D gene (5 bases). Deletions cut 0 bases from V and 2 bases from J, with 8 bases between. There are 14 residues in the CDR3. Looked up from germline, CDR1 is KGHSH and CDR2 is LQKENI. Here the CDR3 reads CASSPPGQPYEQYF. CDR3 coding DNA: TGTGCCAGCTCACCACCGGGGCAGCCCTACGAGCAGTACTTC.

The CDR3 bases are TGTGCCAGCAGCTTGGGTGCGACTAGCGGTTACGAGCAGTACTTC. Its translation: CASSLGATSGYEQYF. The chain combines TRBV5-4 with TRBJ2-7, with TRBD2 matching over 9 bases. V lost 0 bases to trimming and J lost 4 bases; unmatched junction nucleotides: 5. The length of the CDR3 is 15 residues. Germline V gene sequence: CDR1 SGHNT, CDR2 YYREEE (reference sequence). Full variable domain (rest looked up from reference TRBV5-4 and TRBJ2-7): ETGVTQSPTHLIKTRGQQVTLRCSSQSGHNTVSWYQQALGQGPQFIFQYYREEENGRGNFPPRFSGLQFPNYSSELNVNALELDDSALYLCASSLGATSGYEQYFGPGTRLTVT.

The chain carries TRBV18 and TRBJ2-7, with TRBD2 identical over 10 bases. V was pared by 0 bases and J by 4 bases, with 6 bases of the junction left unmatched. CDR1 and CDR2 (germline): KGHSH, LQKENI. This CDR3 is built from 16 residues. CDR3 in DNA: TGTGCCAGCTCACCACCTATGGGACTAGCGACGTACGAGCAGTACTTC. Translated: CASSPPMGLATYEQYF.

CDR3 nucleotides: TGTGCCAGCAGTTCTCAGGTCTGGACTGAAGCTTTCTTT. Translation: CASSSQVWTEAFF. The chain combines TRBV27 with TRBJ1-1; D remains unclear. Looked up from germline, CDR1 is MNHEY and CDR2 is SMNVEV (reference sequence). V gave up 4 bases and J gave up 5 bases, with 11 bases separating them. The CDR3 extends over 13 amino acids.

This clone was counted a single time. V is TRBV9 and J is TRBJ1-4; D remains unclear. This CDR3 has 15 amino acids. In germline, CDR1 is SGDLS, CDR2 YYNGEE. The ends were cut back, 0 bases at V and 0 bases at J, with 6 bases in the middle. The CDR3 reads CASSVDPATNEKLFF. CDR3 nucleotide sequence: TGTGCCAGCAGCGTAGATCCAGCAACTAATGAAAAACTGTTTTTT. The variable domain in full, with the rest retrieved from reference TRBV9 and TRBJ1-4, is DSGVTQTPKHLITATGQRVTLRCSPRSGDLSVYWYQQSLDQGLQFLIQYYNGEERAKGNILERFSAQQFPDLHSELNLSSLELGDSALYFCASSVDPATNEKLFFGSGTQLSVL.

This chain joins TRBV6-5 and TRBJ1-6; D is perhaps TRBD1 (5 bases). Germline CDR1 and CDR2: MNHEY and SVGAGI. V was clipped by 4 bases and J by 5 bases, with 12 bases between them. This CDR3 has 15 residues. The CDR3 region is CASSLQGGNNSPLHF. The CDR3 DNA follows: TGTGCCAGCAGTTTGCAGGGAGGGAATAATTCACCCCTCCACTTT.

The chain recombines TRBV29-1 with TRBJ1-1, with D unresolved. V was cut by 3 bases and J by 6 bases, with 8 bases left in between. The CDR3 has 11 residues. Germline V lookup: CDR1 SQVTM, CDR2 ANQGSEA. The DNA for the CDR3 is TGCAGCGTTGAGGAGGTCGCTGAAGCTTTCTTT. Translation: CSVEEVAEAFF.

This rearrangement joins TRBV7-9 to TRBJ2-7, with D perhaps TRBD1 (5 bases). CDR3 length equals 14 residues. Germline V gene data show CDR1 as SEHNR and CDR2 as FQNEAQ (reference sequence). V was cut by 2 bases and J by 7 bases, with 15 bases left in between. The CDR3 DNA reads as TGTGCCAGCAGCTTAAGGGCAGGGTCTGAGGAGCAGTACTTC. Amino acids: CASSLRAGSEEQYF.

The V call is TRBV7-3, the J call TRBJ2-3, with 10 positions matching TRBD2. Looked up from germline, CDR1 is SGHTA and CDR2 is FQGTGA. V dropped 1 base and J dropped 5; count of bases not matched to a gene: 12. The CDR3 contains 18 residues. In DNA form, the CDR3 reads TGTGCCAGCAGCTTAATGTCCCAAAGCGGGGGGGTTGTAGATACGCAGTATTTT. Translated: CASSLMSQSGGVVDTQYF.

The chain joins TRBV3-1 (or the pseudogene TRBV3-2) to TRBJ1-1; 8 bases line up with TRBD1. This CDR3 contains 14 residues. Germline CDR1 and CDR2: LGHDT and YNNKEL (reference sequence). Unmatched junction bases numbered 2, after V lost 4 bases and J lost 1 base. The CDR3 nucleotides read TGTGCCAGCAGCCTAGACAGGGGGAACACTGAAGCTTTCTTT. This translates into CASSLDRGNTEAFF.

V is TRBV24-1 and J is TRBJ2-1, with a tentative D call TRBD1 (5 bases). This CDR3 comprises 15 residues. The germline V and J ends were trimmed by 4 bases and 7 bases, with 16 bases remaining between them. CDR1 is KGHDR, CDR2 SFDVKD, per germline. CDR3 nucleotide sequence: TGTGCCACCAGTGACCATAAGGGGTCAGGGAATGAGCAGTTCTTC. Translating it yields CATSDHKGSGNEQFF.

The V call is TRBV11-2, the J call TRBJ2-1, with D hard to call. Germline assignment: CDR1 SGHAT and CDR2 FQNNGV. The V gene lost 7 bases and the J gene lost 7 bases, with 14 bases spanning the gap. This CDR3 spans 13 amino acids. CDR3 nucleotide sequence: TGTGCCAGCAACAGTCCTGGCTCGAATGAGCAGTTCTTC. Its translation: CASNSPGSNEQFF.

The chain combines TRBV2 with TRBJ2-5; D remains unclear. Trimming stripped 4 bases from V and 2 bases from J, with 11 bases between. The CDR3 totals 14 residues. The germline V gene encodes CDR1 SNHLY and CDR2 FYNNEI. The CDR3 spells CASSVWQEQETQYF. The CDR3 nucleotides are TGTGCCAGCAGTGTATGGCAAGAACAAGAGACCCAGTACTTC.

The rearrangement joins TRBV5-4 to TRBJ2-2, with no clear D. The CDR3 spans 15 residues. V lost 2 bases and J 4 bases, leaving 12 bases between the germline ends. The germline gives CDR1 SGHNT, CDR2 YYREEE (reference sequence). CDR3 sequence (DNA): TGTGCCAGCAGCTTAGGAGAAGTTCCCACCGGGGAGCTGTTTTTT. This translates into CASSLGEVPTGELFF.

The CDR3 DNA is TGTGCCAGCAGTTTTGGCGGGAGGTACAATGAGCAGTTCTTC. It is translated as CASSFGGRYNEQFF. This sequence joins TRBV28 and TRBJ2-1; 8 bases agree with TRBD2. V lost 3 bases to trimming and J lost 4 bases; unmatched junction nucleotides: 2. Germline values: CDR1 MDHEN, CDR2 SYDVKM. The CDR3 runs 14 residues.

V usage is TRBV5-6 and J usage is TRBJ2-2, with 8 bases identical to TRBD1. The germline gives CDR1 SGHDT, CDR2 YYEEEE. The CDR3 has 16 residues. V was clipped by 2 bases and J by 4 bases; unmatched bases: 7. The DNA for the CDR3 is TGTGCCAGCAGCTTACCCTCGACAGGGGTCACCGGGGAGCTGTTTTTT. It encodes CASSLPSTGVTGELFF.

V gene TRBV15 combines with J gene TRBJ1-2, with 12 bases lining up with TRBD1. This CDR3 region has 16 residues. V lost 1 base and J lost 6; bases outside the gene matches: 6. Germline V lookup: CDR1 LNHNV, CDR2 YYDKDF (reference sequence). This chain's CDR3 is CATSRAGTGGVNGYTF. In DNA, the CDR3 is TGTGCCACCAGCAGAGCTGGGACAGGGGGCGTGAATGGCTACACCTTC.

The chain uses TRBV18 and TRBJ1-5, with 11 bases fitting TRBD1. The CDR3 covers 16 residues. Germline CDR1 KGHSH, CDR2 LQKENI. V gave up 3 bases and J gave up 6 bases; unmatched junction bases: 7. CDR3 in DNA: TGTGCCAGCTCACCCGGGACAGGGGGAAGGCTTCAGCCCCAGCATTTT. Encoded protein: CASSPGTGGRLQPQHF.

The chain employs TRBV5-1 and TRBJ2-7; tentatively, D is TRBD1 (6 bases). This CDR3 is 14 amino acids long. V was trimmed by 0 bases and J by 3 bases, leaving 10 bases between them. In germline, CDR1 is SGHRS, CDR2 YFSETQ. The CDR3 DNA reads as TGCGCCAGCAGCTTGGCCTCAGGGGTCTACGAGCAGTACTTC. Encoded protein: CASSLASGVYEQYF.